This T cell receptor beta chain originates from a study of radiation and T cells in renal cell carcinoma. Looking at the study overall: Nephrectomy followed 15 Gy stereotactic body radiation by 4 weeks.

Points on this clone: The antigen is unknown.

Trimming took off 5 bases at V and 0 bases at J, with 7 bases between the two ends. Germline V gene sequence: CDR1 SQVTM, CDR2 ANQGSEA. The CDR3 sequence is 13 residues long. General study points: From baseline, blood top tumor clonotypes peaked at 2 weeks post-radiation. Without pretreatment biopsies, baseline tumor clonotype presence was undetermined.

Time point indicated: baseline pretreatment blood. Treatment of the sample: 15 Gy SBRT to primary tumor, nephrectomy 4 weeks later. This renal cell carcinoma was of the clear cell type. Produced via immunoSEQ multiplex PCR; TCRdb's table is partial and in-frame only. The repertoire consists of 55,000 to 65,000 clones, with 65% to 85% occurring once and the leading ten covering 7.3%. The sequence was collected from a man aged 60 to 69 with renal cell carcinoma. The chain recombines TRBV29-1 with TRBJ2-2; possibly TRBD2 for D (5 bases). The sample consisted of blood, taken from a patient whose treatment included radiotherapy and nephrectomy. The CDR3 DNA reads as TGCAGCGTTTGGGAGCCGAACACCGGGGAGCTGTTTTTT. It is translated as CSVWEPNTGELFF.